Each of the 29 T cell receptor beta chains below was sequenced from the same sample in a study of T cells after posttransplantation cyclophosphamide. The naive gate required viable CD3+CD4+ or CD3+CD8+ cells with CCR7+CD45RA+CD45RO-CD95-CD27+CD28+ phenotype. The table came from immunoSEQ multiplex PCR; TCRdb's copy has only in-frame clones and leaves some out. Among more than 30,000 clones, 80% to 95% were seen once, and the ten largest hold about 0.25%. The sample comprised naive CD4+ T cells sorted from PBMCs. These receptors were obtained from a woman aged 55-69 years in good health, CMV-negative, and a related stem cell transplant donor.

The CDR3 sequence: CASSAGTGGFNRYF. CDR3 sequence (DNA): TGTGCCAGCAGCGCCGGGACAGGGGGCTTTAACCGGTACTTC. The chain links TRBV6-6 to TRBJ2-7, with 12 bases identical to TRBD1. Looked up from germline, CDR1 is MNHNY and CDR2 is SVGAGI (reference sequence). This CDR3 is 14 amino acids long. The V segment lost 6 bases and the J segment 12 bases; nucleotides outside the gene matches: 12.

This clone was counted only a few times. The V gene is TRBV10-3, the J gene TRBJ1-1; 7 bases match TRBD1. Per germline, CDR1 ENHRY and CDR2 SYGVKD. With 6 bases clipped from V and 2 bases from J, the junction kept 3 bases outside the gene matches. This CDR3 region has 13 residues. This CDR3 reads CAIRGTVNTEAFF. The CDR3 DNA follows: TGTGCCATCAGGGGGACAGTAAACACTGAAGCTTTCTTT.

The chain couples TRBV7-8 to TRBJ2-1, with TRBD1 as a possible D gene (6 bases). The CDR3 consists of 16 residues. V lost 6 bases and J 4 bases, leaving 19 bases between the germline ends. Germline V CDR1 and CDR2: SGHVS, FQNEAQ. The DNA of the CDR3 is TGTGCCAGCAGTCCCCGCCAGGGGCGCGGTTACAATGAGCAGTTCTTC. Its protein is CASSPRQGRGYNEQFF.

V usage is TRBV5-1 and J usage is TRBJ2-1, with 14 bases aligning to TRBD2. The J segment lost 7 bases and the V segment lost 4 bases, leaving 10 bases of the junction unmatched. The CDR3 extends over 17 amino acids. Germline V gene lookup returns CDR1 SGHRS and CDR2 YFSETQ. This chain's CDR3 is CASSHGLAGGSGNEQFF. The DNA of the CDR3 is TGCGCCAGCAGCCACGGACTAGCGGGGGGTTCCGGGAATGAGCAGTTCTTC.

The chain employs TRBV2 and TRBJ1-5; unclear D gene. V lost 4 bases and J 9 bases, leaving 16 bases between the germline ends. Germline assignment: CDR1 SNHLY and CDR2 FYNNEI. The length of the CDR3 is 14 residues. The CDR3 here is CASSATGSKGPQHF. CDR3 sequence (DNA): TGTGCCAGCAGTGCAACCGGGAGCAAGGGGCCCCAGCATTTT. Together with reference TRBV2 and TRBJ1-5, the CDR3 gives the full variable domain: EPEVTQTPSHQVTQMGQEVILRCVPISNHLYFYWYRQILGQKVEFLVSFYNNEISEKSEIFDDQFSVERPDGSNFTLKIRSTKLEDSAMYFCASSATGSKGPQHFGDGTRLSIL.

This clone occurred once. This chain connects TRBV5-1 to TRBJ2-5; D may match TRBD1 or TRBD2 (6 bases each). The J call is in doubt because the DNA end fits TRBJ2-7 better. CDR1 is SGHRS, CDR2 YFSETQ, per germline. There are 12 residues in the CDR3. For the CDR3, the DNA is TGCGCCAGCACCGGAGGGGGCTACGAGCAGTACTTC. Amino acids: CASTGGGYEQYF.

This clone was observed a few times. The chain is built from TRBV19 and TRBJ1-4; 9 bases align to TRBD1. The V segment lost 6 bases and the J segment 8 bases; nucleotides outside the gene matches: 7. Germline CDR1 reads LNHDA; CDR2 reads SQIVND (reference sequence). The CDR3 extends over 14 amino acids. The CDR3 DNA sequence: TGTGCCAGTAGCGACCGGGACAGGGTAGAAAAACTGTTTTTT. Its translation: CASSDRDRVEKLFF.

V is TRBV7-9 and J is TRBJ2-7, with 13 bases fitting TRBD2. The CDR3 runs to 16 residues. The V segment lost 5 bases and the J segment 3 bases; nucleotides outside the gene matches: 7. Germline V gene data show CDR1 as SEHNR and CDR2 as FQNEAQ (reference sequence). The CDR3 reads CASSPRTSGRLYEQYF. In DNA, the CDR3 is TGTGCCAGCAGCCCTCGGACTAGCGGGAGACTCTACGAGCAGTACTTC.

V gene TRBV18 combines with J gene TRBJ1-2; 7 bases map to TRBD1. CDR3 length equals 17 residues. The V gene end was trimmed by 5 bases and the J gene end by 4 bases; junction bases not matched to a gene: 16. The germline CDR1 and CDR2 sequences are KGHSH and LQKENI. CDR3: CASSTQSSQGSGYGYTF. As DNA, the CDR3 is TGTGCCAGCTCAACGCAATCGTCACAGGGGTCTGGCTATGGCTACACCTTC.

The V call is TRBV7-3, the J call TRBJ1-5, with D unclear. Germline values: CDR1 SGHTA, CDR2 FQGTGA. V gave up 3 bases and J gave up 1 base, with 7 bases separating them. The CDR3 runs 14 residues. In DNA form, the CDR3 reads TGTGCCAGCAGCTTGGAGCGGAGCAATCAGCCCCAGCATTTT. Translated, it gives CASSLERSNQPQHF.

The V and J genes are TRBV5-8 and TRBJ1-2; D is unresolved. The CDR3 has 13 residues. The germline gives CDR1 SGHTS, CDR2 YDEGEE. The V end lost 0 bases, the J end lost 5 bases, and 8 bases lay between the germline ends. CDR3 in amino acids: CASSLVPRYGYTF. Written as DNA, the CDR3 is TGTGCCAGCAGCTTGGTCCCGCGGTATGGCTACACCTTC.

This clone was counted between two and nine times. The V and J genes are TRBV6-1 and TRBJ2-7, with D possibly matching TRBD1 (5 bases). The germline V gene has CDR1 MNHNS and CDR2 SASEGT. The CDR3 runs to 13 residues. V lost 4 bases to trimming and J lost 2 bases, with 9 bases between them. DNA for the CDR3: TGTGCCAGCAGTGTCAGGGAAACCTACGAGCAGTACTTC. Translated, it gives CASSVRETYEQYF.

The rearrangement joins TRBV28 to TRBJ1-6, with D possibly matching TRBD1 (6 bases). The CDR3 has 14 amino acids. The ends were cut back, 7 bases at V and 8 bases at J, with 15 bases in the middle. The V gene's germline CDR1 is MDHEN and CDR2 SYDVKM. The CDR3 nucleotides read TGTGCCAGCATCCTAGGGGGTAGGGATTCACCCCTCCACTTT. It is translated as CASILGGRDSPLHF.

This clone was recorded a few times. V and J are TRBV7-2 and TRBJ2-7; D perhaps matches TRBD1 (6 bases). The CDR3 consists of 15 residues. Trimming cost V 4 bases and J 1 base, with 14 bases left between them. From germline, CDR1 is SGHTA and CDR2 FQGNSA. This CDR3 reads CASSSQRGKSYEQYF. In DNA form, the CDR3 reads TGTGCCAGCAGCTCCCAGAGGGGGAAGTCCTACGAGCAGTACTTC.

This clone was seen once. Here the CDR3 reads CASRPGQAEETQYF. In DNA form, the CDR3 reads TGTGCCAGCAGGCCGGGACAGGCCGAAGAGACCCAGTACTTC. V usage is TRBV6-6 and J usage is TRBJ2-5; TRBD1 agrees at 8 bases. After removal of 6 bases from V and 3 bases from J, the junction contained 6 bases not matched to a gene. The germline V gene has CDR1 MNHNY and CDR2 SVGAGI (reference sequence). The CDR3 is 14 residues long.

The J gene is TRBJ2-2, the V gene TRBV2; 11 bases line up with TRBD2. V lost 6 bases to trimming and J lost 1 base; unmatched junction nucleotides: 7. There are 17 residues in the CDR3. CDR1 and CDR2 (germline): SNHLY, FYNNEI. CDR3 bases: TGTGCCAGCAGCTCTGGTGGACTAGCGGGGAACACCGGGGAGCTGTTTTTT. As protein: CASSSGGLAGNTGELFF.

The chain employs TRBV28 and TRBJ1-3, with D perhaps matching TRBD1 (6 bases). Germline loops: CDR1 MDHEN, CDR2 SYDVKM. V lost 3 bases, J lost 2 bases, and 11 bases lay in between. The CDR3 has 15 amino acids. This CDR3 is CASSFLQGTGNTIYF. Written as DNA, the CDR3 is TGTGCCAGCAGTTTCCTACAGGGTACTGGAAACACCATATATTTT.

In regard to this clone: Other DNA variants within this sample encode the same CDR3. The V call is TRBV18, the J call TRBJ2-1; 13 positions agree with TRBD2. Germline V gene lookup returns CDR1 KGHSH and CDR2 LQKENI. The CDR3 contains 16 residues. V shed 3 bases, J shed 5 bases, and the junction held 4 bases outside the gene matches. The CDR3 DNA follows: TGTGCCAGCTCACCCGGGACTAGCGGGGCAAACAATGAGCAGTTCTTC. It encodes CASSPGTSGANNEQFF.

The table lists this clone with a count of one. The J gene is TRBJ1-1, the V gene TRBV19; 8 bases are a match to TRBD1. Trimming at V came to 5 bases and at J to 1 base, leaving 6 bases not matched to a gene. This CDR3 comprises 15 residues. Germline-derived CDR1 and CDR2 are LNHDA and SQIVND (reference sequence). The CDR3 loop is CASSQSDRGNTEAFF. As DNA, the CDR3 is TGTGCCAGTAGTCAATCAGACAGGGGGAACACTGAAGCTTTCTTT. The whole variable domain, remainder taken from reference TRBV19 and TRBJ1-1, is DGGITQSPKYLFRKEGQNVTLSCEQNLNHDAMYWYRQDPGQGLRLIYYSQIVNDFQKGDIAEGYSVSREKKESFPLTVTSAQKNPTAFYLCASSQSDRGNTEAFFGQGTRLTVV.

This chain joins TRBV5-6 and TRBJ2-2, with 11 bases identical to TRBD1. J was trimmed by 0 bases and V by 4 bases; bases with no gene match: 8. This CDR3 has 18 residues. Germline V gives CDR1 SGHDT, CDR2 YYEEEE. The CDR3 sequence is CASSPLGQGATNTGELFF. The CDR3 DNA follows: TGTGCCAGCAGCCCCCTCGGACAGGGGGCCACGAACACCGGGGAGCTGTTTTTT.

This chain uses TRBV6-1 with TRBJ1-1; D is unresolved. This CDR3 spans 13 amino acids. V shed 2 bases and J shed 6 bases, with 10 bases lying between them. Germline assignment: CDR1 MNHNS and CDR2 SASEGT. DNA for the CDR3: TGTGCCAGCAGTGAACTCGCCGAGTCTGAAGCTTTCTTT. It specifies CASSELAESEAFF.

V is TRBV5-1 and J is TRBJ2-5; 9 bases agree with TRBD1. V was pared by 4 bases and J by 6 bases, with 7 bases of the junction left unmatched. The CDR3 totals 14 residues. Germline CDR1 SGHRS, CDR2 YFSETQ. Here the CDR3 reads CASSERQGGKTQYF. CDR3 bases: TGCGCCAGCAGCGAAAGACAGGGGGGAAAGACCCAGTACTTC.

The gene calls are TRBV9 and TRBJ2-1; TRBD2 aligns across 10 bases. The J segment lost 3 bases and the V segment lost 3 bases, leaving 18 bases of the junction unmatched. CDR3 length equals 20 residues. Looked up from germline, CDR1 is SGDLS and CDR2 is YYNGEE. CDR3: CASSDQTSGQKPLNYNEQFF. CDR3 coding DNA: TGTGCCAGCAGCGACCAGACTAGCGGGCAGAAACCTTTGAACTACAATGAGCAGTTCTTC.

This clone occurred once. The gene calls are TRBV9 and TRBJ2-3; 7 bases are a match to TRBD1. Germline V lookup: CDR1 SGDLS, CDR2 YYNGEE. J was trimmed by 3 bases and V by 1 base; bases with no gene match: 5. The CDR3 is made up of 15 amino acids. For the CDR3, the DNA is TGTGCCAGCAGCGTAAACCCGGGACAGACAGATACGCAGTATTTT. This encodes CASSVNPGQTDTQYF.

The chain carries TRBV19 and TRBJ2-7, with 9 bases identical to TRBD2. The CDR3 runs to 15 residues. Germline V gene sequence: CDR1 LNHDA, CDR2 SQIVND (reference sequence). V was pared by 5 bases and J by 3 bases, with 8 bases of the junction left unmatched. CDR3 region: CASSPRLAEGYEQYF. The CDR3 bases are TGTGCCAGTAGTCCTAGACTAGCGGAGGGCTACGAGCAGTACTTC. Using reference TRBV19 and TRBJ2-7 for the parts outside the CDR3, the full variable domain is DGGITQSPKYLFRKEGQNVTLSCEQNLNHDAMYWYRQDPGQGLRLIYYSQIVNDFQKGDIAEGYSVSREKKESFPLTVTSAQKNPTAFYLCASSPRLAEGYEQYFGPGTRLTVT.

This clone was seen more than once but under ten times. J is TRBJ1-4 and V is TRBV28, with D unclear. V was shortened by 2 bases and J by 3 bases, with 7 bases between the two germline ends. The CDR3 sequence is 14 residues long. Per the germline V gene, CDR1 is MDHEN and CDR2 is SYDVKM. The CDR3 DNA reads TGTGCCAGCAGTTTAGTTAGTCCTAATGAAAAACTGTTTTTT. As protein: CASSLVSPNEKLFF.

Only one count was recorded for this clone. V is TRBV7-7 and J is TRBJ2-3; D may be TRBD2 (6 bases). The V gene's germline CDR1 is SSHAT and CDR2 FNYEAQ (reference sequence). The CDR3 is made up of 14 amino acids. Here the CDR3 DNA reads TGTGCTAGCGGAGCTTTAACTTACACAGATACGCAGTATTTT. It encodes CASGALTYTDTQYF.

This rearrangement joins TRBV5-1 to TRBJ1-3, with 8 bases matching TRBD1. V was pared by 3 bases and J by 4 bases, with 12 bases of the junction left unmatched. CDR1 is SGHRS and CDR2 is YFSETQ in the germline V gene. The CDR3 runs 17 residues. The chain's CDR3 is CASSSNTRTGPGNTIYF. In nucleotides, the CDR3 is TGCGCCAGCAGCTCGAATACTAGGACAGGGCCCGGAAACACCATATATTTT.

The sample holds one count of this clone. The chain is built from TRBV5-5 and TRBJ2-7; the D gene is possibly TRBD2 (5 bases). V lost 3 bases and J 5 bases, leaving 21 bases between the germline ends. The CDR3 runs 16 residues. Germline loops: CDR1 SGHKS, CDR2 YYEKEE (reference sequence). CDR3 DNA: TGTGCCAGCAGCTCTTCAATCGGGAAGCCTTGGGACGAGCAGTACTTC. Amino acid sequence: CASSSSIGKPWDEQYF.